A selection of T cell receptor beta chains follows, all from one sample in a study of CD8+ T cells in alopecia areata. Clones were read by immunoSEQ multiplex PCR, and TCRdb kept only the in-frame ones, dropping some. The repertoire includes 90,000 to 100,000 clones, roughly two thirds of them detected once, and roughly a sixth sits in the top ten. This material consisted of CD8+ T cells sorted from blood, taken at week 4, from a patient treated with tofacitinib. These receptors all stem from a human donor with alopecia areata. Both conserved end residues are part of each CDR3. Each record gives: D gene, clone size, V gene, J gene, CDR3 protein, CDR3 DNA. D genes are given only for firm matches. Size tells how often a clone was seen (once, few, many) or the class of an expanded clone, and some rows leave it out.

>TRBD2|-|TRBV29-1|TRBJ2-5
CSVEGLAGGPGETQYF
TGCAGCGTTGAGGGACTAGCGGGGGGGCCCGGAGAGACCCAGTACTTC
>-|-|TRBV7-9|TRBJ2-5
CASSLATRQETQYF
TGTGCCAGCAGCTTAGCTACCCGCCAAGAGACCCAGTACTTC
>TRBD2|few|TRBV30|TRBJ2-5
CAWSGTSGAYQETQYF
TGTGCCTGGAGCGGGACTAGCGGGGCGTACCAAGAGACCCAGTACTTC
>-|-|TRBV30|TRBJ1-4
CAWSITGNTNEKLFF
TGTGCCTGGAGTATAACAGGGAACACTAATGAAAAACTGTTTTTT
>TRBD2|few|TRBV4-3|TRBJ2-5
CASSERGPGETQYF
TGCGCCAGCAGCGAGCGGGGCCCCGGGGAGACCCAGTACTTC
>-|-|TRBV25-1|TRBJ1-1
CASSEQGSEAFF
TGTGCCAGCAGTGAACAGGGTAGTGAAGCTTTCTTT
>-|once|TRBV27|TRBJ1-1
CASSFGGITEAFF
TGTGCCAGCAGTTTTGGAGGAATCACTGAAGCTTTCTTT
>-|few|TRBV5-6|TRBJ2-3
CASSYQTDTQYF
TGTGCCAGCAGCTACCAAACAGATACGCAGTATTTT
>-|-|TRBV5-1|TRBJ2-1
CASSLEELPRFF
TGCGCCAGCAGCTTGGAGGAACTCCCGAGGTTCTTC
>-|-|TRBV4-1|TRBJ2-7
CASSPKVYYEQYF
TGCGCCAGCAGCCCAAAGGTATACTACGAGCAGTACTTC
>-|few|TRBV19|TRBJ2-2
CASSMGTGLLNTGELFF
TGTGCCAGTAGTATGGGTACAGGCCTCCTGAACACCGGGGAGCTGTTTTTT
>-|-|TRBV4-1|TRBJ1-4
CASSQVAGFNDLNEKLFF
TGCGCCAGCAGCCAAGTTGCAGGGTTCAATGACCTTAATGAAAAACTGTTTTTT
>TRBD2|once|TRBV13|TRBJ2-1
CASSLGLAGPYSYNEQFF
TGTGCCAGCAGCTTAGGACTAGCGGGCCCGTACTCCTACAATGAGCAGTTCTTC
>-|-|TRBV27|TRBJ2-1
CASRKLGRDEQFF
TGTGCCAGCAGAAAACTAGGCCGGGATGAGCAGTTCTTC
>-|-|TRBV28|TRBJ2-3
CASFFGDTQYF
TGTGCCAGTTTCTTCGGAGATACGCAGTATTTT
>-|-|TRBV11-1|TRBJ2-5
CASSPPGQETQYF
TGTGCCAGCAGCCCTCCCGGTCAAGAGACCCAGTACTTC
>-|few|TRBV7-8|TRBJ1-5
CASSLSSNQPQHF
TGTGCCAGCAGTTTGTCCAGCAATCAGCCCCAGCATTTT
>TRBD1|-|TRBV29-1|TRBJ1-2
CSVGWSLDRENYGYTF
TGCAGCGTCGGATGGTCGCTCGACAGGGAAAACTATGGCTACACCTTC
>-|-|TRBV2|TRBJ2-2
CASGFDTSNTGELFF
TGTGCCAGCGGGTTCGACACCTCGAACACCGGGGAGCTGTTTTTT
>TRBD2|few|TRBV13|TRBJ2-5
CASSFAGEETQYF
TGTGCCAGCAGCTTTGCGGGGGAAGAGACCCAGTACTTC
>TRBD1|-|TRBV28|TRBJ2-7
CASSDTGTGVYEQYF
TGTGCCAGCAGTGACACCGGGACAGGCGTCTACGAGCAGTACTTC
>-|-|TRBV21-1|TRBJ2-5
CASSKDLWSGRVEETQYF
TGTGCCAGCAGCAAAGATTTGTGGAGCGGGAGGGTGGAAGAGACCCAGTACTTC
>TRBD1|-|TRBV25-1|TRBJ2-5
CASSGRQGWETQYF
TGTGCCAGCAGTGGACGACAGGGGTGGGAGACCCAGTACTTC
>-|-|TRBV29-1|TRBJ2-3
CSVVFGVGDTQYF
TGCAGCGTTGTCTTCGGGGTGGGGGATACGCAGTATTTT
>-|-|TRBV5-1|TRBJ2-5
CASSLVYRGQETQYF
TGCGCCAGCAGCTTGGTTTACCGGGGCCAAGAGACCCAGTACTTC
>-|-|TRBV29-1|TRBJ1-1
CSVPRAFF
TGCAGCGTCCCTAGGGCTTTCTTT
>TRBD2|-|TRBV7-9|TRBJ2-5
CASSWGLAVGEETQYF
TGTGCCAGCAGCTGGGGACTAGCGGTTGGTGAAGAGACCCAGTACTTC
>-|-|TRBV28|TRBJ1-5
CASSLAFNQPQHF
TGTGCCAGCAGTCTTGCATTTAATCAGCCCCAGCATTTT
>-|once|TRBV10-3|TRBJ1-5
CAISEGQGSQPQHF
TGTGCCATCAGTGAGGGGCAGGGAAGTCAGCCCCAGCATTTT
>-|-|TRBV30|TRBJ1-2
CAWSDREGGYTF
TGTGCCTGGAGTGACAGGGAGGGCGGCTACACCTTC
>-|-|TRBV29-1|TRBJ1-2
CSVAPTAMNYGYTF
TGCAGCGTCGCCCCGACGGCCATGAACTATGGCTACACCTTC
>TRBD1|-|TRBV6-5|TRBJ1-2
CASSYSYRGREGYTF
TGTGCCAGCAGTTACTCGTACAGGGGGCGCGAGGGCTACACCTTC
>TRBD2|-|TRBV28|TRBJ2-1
CASSGLAAYNEQFF
TGTGCCAGCAGCGGACTAGCGGCGTACAATGAGCAGTTCTTC
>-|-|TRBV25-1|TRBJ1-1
CASSEYRNTEAFF
TGTGCCAGCAGTGAATACAGGAACACTGAAGCTTTCTTT
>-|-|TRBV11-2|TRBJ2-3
CASSLDSEATQYF
TGTGCCAGCAGCTTAGATTCCGAGGCTACGCAGTATTTT
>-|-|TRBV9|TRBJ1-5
CASSVDVSQPQHF
TGTGCCAGCAGCGTAGATGTGAGTCAGCCCCAGCATTTT
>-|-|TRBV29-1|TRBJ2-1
CSVEGTSYNEQFF
TGCAGCGTTGAAGGGACATCCTACAATGAGCAGTTCTTC
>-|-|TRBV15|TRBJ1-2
CATSRDALGRAAGYTF
TGTGCCACCAGCAGAGACGCCCTCGGGAGGGCGGCTGGCTACACCTTC
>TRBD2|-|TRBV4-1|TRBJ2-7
CASSSRHTGLVGDYEQYF
TGCGCCAGCAGCTCTCGACATACAGGACTAGTGGGAGACTACGAGCAGTACTTC
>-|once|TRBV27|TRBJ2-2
CASREEASTGELFF
TGTGCCAGCAGGGAGGAGGCTAGCACCGGGGAGCTGTTTTTT
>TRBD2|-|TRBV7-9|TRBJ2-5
CASSFWNRGLAGVEETQYF
TGTGCCAGCAGCTTTTGGAACAGGGGACTAGCGGGAGTCGAGGAGACCCAGTACTTC
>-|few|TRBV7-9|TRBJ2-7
CASSLVSGSRAYEQYF
TGTGCCAGCAGCTTAGTTTCAGGAAGCCGTGCGTACGAGCAGTACTTC
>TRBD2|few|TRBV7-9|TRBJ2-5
CASSLGLAGAETQYF
TGTGCCAGCAGCTTAGGCCTAGCGGGAGCAGAGACCCAGTACTTC
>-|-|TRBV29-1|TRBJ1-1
CSVEWGGSMNTEAFF
TGCAGCGTTGAATGGGGGGGGAGTATGAACACTGAAGCTTTCTTT
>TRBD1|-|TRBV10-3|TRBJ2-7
CAISDYRTGIYEQYF
TGTGCCATCAGTGATTACCGGACAGGGATCTACGAGCAGTACTTC
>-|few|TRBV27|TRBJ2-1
CASSLTGEEQFF
TGTGCCAGCAGTTTAACCGGCGAAGAGCAGTTCTTC
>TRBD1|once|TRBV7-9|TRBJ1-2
CASSLGPGQGENGYTF
TGTGCCAGCAGCTTAGGTCCGGGACAGGGGGAAAATGGCTACACCTTC
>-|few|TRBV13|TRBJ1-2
CASSFQTVNYGYTF
TGTGCCAGCAGCTTTCAGACAGTTAACTATGGCTACACCTTC
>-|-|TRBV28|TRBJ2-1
CASSLEGSAYNEQFF
TGTGCCAGCAGTTTAGAGGGGAGTGCCTACAATGAGCAGTTCTTC
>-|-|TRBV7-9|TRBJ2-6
CASSPLSPFLTF
TGTGCCAGCAGCCCCCTTTCCCCGTTCCTGACTTTC
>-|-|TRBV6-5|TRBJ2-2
CASSFSRGAGELFF
TGTGCCAGCAGTTTCAGCAGGGGGGCCGGGGAGCTGTTTTTT
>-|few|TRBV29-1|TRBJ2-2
CSVSYAGELFF
TGCAGCGTTTCGTATGCCGGGGAGCTGTTTTTT
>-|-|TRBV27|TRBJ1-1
CASSPLSRQGPNTEAFF
TGTGCCAGCAGTCCCCTCTCCCGCCAGGGCCCCAACACTGAAGCTTTCTTT
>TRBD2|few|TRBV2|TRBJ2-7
CASHTSGAYYEQYF
TGTGCCAGCCATACTAGCGGGGCCTACTACGAGCAGTACTTC
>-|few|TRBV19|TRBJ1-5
CASSSIGTQGNQPQHF
TGTGCCAGTAGTTCCATCGGGACCCAGGGCAATCAGCCCCAGCATTTT
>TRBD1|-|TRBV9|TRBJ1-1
CASSLGTGATEAFF
TGTGCCAGCAGCTTGGGGACAGGGGCCACTGAAGCTTTCTTT